These 14 T cell receptor beta chains came from one sample sequenced in a study of metastatic and nonmetastatic thyroid tumors. Thyroid surgery had not been preceded by any treatment in any patient. TCRdb re-processed the PCR reads through MiXCR. This sample yields roughly 46,000 clones, of which 20% to 25% are seen a single time; about 3.3% belongs to the top ten. The sequenced sample was blood. Receptors were obtained from a male donor with papillary thyroid cancer or a benign thyroid nodule (not recorded which). Some clones in this sample may be carry-over from other donors' samples.

By its share, this clone is medium-sized. The chain recombines TRBV18 with TRBJ2-7; TRBD2 aligns across 9 bases. CDR1 is KGHSH, CDR2 LQKENI, per germline. Unmatched junction bases numbered 6, after V lost 4 bases and J lost 2 bases. The CDR3 covers 15 residues. The DNA for the CDR3 is TGTGCCAGCTCACTCCGGACTAGCGACCCCTACGAGCAGTACTTC. Amino acid sequence: CASSLRTSDPYEQYF.

The chain is built from TRBV5-1 and TRBJ2-7, with TRBD2 matching 8 bases. CDR1 and CDR2 from the germline V gene are SGHRS and YFSETQ. This CDR3 has 14 residues. The junction had 7 bases not matched to a gene; V was cut back by 6 bases and J by 2 bases. The CDR3: CASNAGGLAYEQYF. The CDR3 coding sequence is TGCGCCAGCAATGCGGGGGGATTGGCCTACGAGCAGTACTTC.

This clone was counted many times. The V call is TRBV5-1, the J call TRBJ2-2; D gene uncertain. Trimming cost V 4 bases and J 2 bases, with 12 bases left between them. CDR1 is SGHRS, CDR2 YFSETQ, per germline. The CDR3 covers 15 residues. CDR3: CASSDPSYNTGELFF. CDR3 bases: TGCGCCAGCAGCGACCCCAGCTATAACACCGGGGAGCTGTTTTTT.

This clone showed up many times. The chain carries TRBV2 and TRBJ2-2; 8 nucleotides agree with TRBD1. Germline V gene sequence: CDR1 SNHLY, CDR2 FYNNEI. This CDR3 region has 14 residues. Unmatched junction bases numbered 3, after V lost 6 bases and J lost 3 bases. The CDR3 is CASRPDRDTGELFF. DNA of the CDR3: TGTGCCAGCAGACCGGACAGGGACACCGGGGAGCTGTTTTTT.

The chain couples TRBV20-1 to TRBJ1-1; no clear D gene. Germline CDR1 is DFQATT and CDR2 is SNEGSKA (reference sequence). V was clipped by 5 bases and J by 1 base, with 14 bases between them. The CDR3 spans 14 residues. CDR3 nucleotide sequence: TGCAGTGCTGGAAGGGCACTTGGGAACACTGAAGCTTTCTTT. It specifies CSAGRALGNTEAFF.

This clone was observed a few times. This rearrangement joins TRBV6-4 to TRBJ1-5; D is unresolved. CDR1 MRHNA and CDR2 SNTAGT come from the germline V gene. CDR3 length equals 14 residues. Trimming removed 5 bases from V and 5 bases from J, with 13 bases in between. Here the CDR3 DNA reads TGTGCCAGCAGTCCCATGGGGAGGCATCAGCCCCAGCATTTT. Translating gives CASSPMGRHQPQHF.

The J gene is TRBJ2-7, the V gene TRBV20-1, with 11 bases fitting TRBD2. Germline CDR1 DFQATT, CDR2 SNEGSKA (reference sequence). This CDR3 contains 13 residues. J lost 10 bases, V lost 2 bases, and 7 bases had no gene match. CDR3 nucleotides: TGCAGTGCTAGATTAGCGGGAGGGCAGGAACAGTACTTC. Its translation is CSARLAGGQEQYF.

This clone came up many times. As DNA, the CDR3 is TGTGCCAGTAGTACCAGGACTAGCGGTTTTCGCACAGATACGCAGTATTTT. This encodes CASSTRTSGFRTDTQYF. V and J are TRBV19 and TRBJ2-3; TRBD2 matches 10 bases. After removal of 4 bases from V and 1 base from J, the junction contained 8 bases not matched to a gene. Germline CDR1 LNHDA, CDR2 SQIVND (reference sequence). The CDR3 is made up of 17 amino acids.

This clone was seen ten or more times. The chain joins TRBV30 to TRBJ1-2; TRBD1 matches at 7 bases. The germline CDR1 and CDR2 sequences are GTSNPN and SVGIG (reference sequence). With V trimmed by 4 bases and J by 5 bases, 13 bases remained unmatched. This CDR3 is 15 amino acids long. CDR3 nucleotide sequence: TGTGCCTGGATTTTCTTTCGACAGGGATTATATGGCTACACCTTC. This translates into CAWIFFRQGLYGYTF.

This clone is labeled as medium-sized. The chain links TRBV6-1 to TRBJ1-6; 7 bases align to TRBD1. V gave up 6 bases and J gave up 7 bases; unmatched junction bases: 9. Germline lookup yields CDR1 MNHNS and CDR2 SASEGT. The CDR3 spans 15 residues. CDR3 in DNA: TGTGCCAGCAGACCTACACAGGGGAGCAATTCACCCCTCCACTTT. The encoded protein is CASRPTQGSNSPLHF.

This clone was counted ten times or more. V usage is TRBV30 and J usage is TRBJ2-1; TRBD2 agrees at 11 bases. V dropped 7 bases and J dropped 6; count of bases not matched to a gene: 5. CDR1 is GTSNPN and CDR2 is SVGIG in the germline V gene (reference sequence). This CDR3 region has 13 residues. DNA for the CDR3: TGTGCCTCTATGACTAGCGGGATCAATGAGCAGTTCTTC. Translated: CASMTSGINEQFF.

This clone was counted ten times or more. This chain uses TRBV5-1 with TRBJ2-3, with a tentative D call TRBD2 (5 bases). The CDR3 spans 13 residues. Germline values: CDR1 SGHRS, CDR2 YFSETQ. V lost 2 bases and J 2 bases, leaving 6 bases between the germline ends. CDR3 residues: CASSFRDTDTQYF. The CDR3 DNA sequence: TGCGCCAGCAGCTTCCGGGACACAGATACGCAGTATTTT. The full variable domain, with the rest looked up from reference TRBV5-1 and TRBJ2-3, is KAGVTQTPRYLIKTRGQQVTLSCSPISGHRSVSWYQQTPGQGLQFLFEYFSETQRNKGNFPGRFSGRQFSNSRSEMNVSTLELGDSALYLCASSFRDTDTQYFGPGTRLTVL.

Ten or more counts support this clone. The chain links TRBV12-3 or TRBV12-4 to TRBJ1-5; D might be TRBD1 (5 bases). The V gene lost 2 bases and the J gene lost 7 bases, with 12 bases spanning the gap. The CDR3 has 14 amino acids. CDR3 loop: CASSLSGLRQPQHF. The CDR3 bases are TGTGCCAGCAGTTTATCAGGGTTGAGGCAGCCCCAGCATTTT.

This rearrangement joins TRBV14 to TRBJ2-2, with a tentative D call TRBD2 (5 bases). V lost 2 bases to trimming and J lost 8 bases, with 12 bases between them. CDR3 length: 14 amino acids. Per germline, CDR1 SGHDN and CDR2 FVKESK. The CDR3 DNA sequence: TGTGCCAGCAGCCAACTAGCCGGTGTAGGGGAGCTGTTTTTT. Its protein is CASSQLAGVGELFF.